This T cell receptor beta chain was found in a study of early T cells in non-severe SARS-CoV-2 infection. Overall study context: Sequencing input comprised bulk RNA from unsorted whole blood; chain pairing was not available. Findings of the study overall: Using VDJdb, the matching emphasized anti-spike CD8 responses while missing private and CD4 specificities.

This clonotype was observed many times. No antigen is known for it. In the library, individual cDNA molecules carried attached unique molecular identifiers. TCRdb ran MiXCR on the 5' RACE reads and lists one entry per CDR3 protein. In the table there are about 58,000 distinct CDR3 sequences, roughly 7.7% of which are singletons. The specimen was whole blood. The source of this sequence is an adult who was a healthcare worker with PCR-confirmed SARS-CoV-2 infection or an uninfected control (not recorded which).

In nucleotides, the CDR3 is TGTGCCAGCTCACCACGAGGGACATCAGAGACCCAGTACTTC. It translates to CASSPRGTSETQYF. The chain has TRBV18 and TRBJ2-5; D perhaps matches TRBD1 (6 bases). The germline CDR1 and CDR2 sequences are KGHSH and LQKENI. The ends were cut back, 1 base at V and 4 bases at J, with 10 bases in the middle. This CDR3 region has 14 residues.